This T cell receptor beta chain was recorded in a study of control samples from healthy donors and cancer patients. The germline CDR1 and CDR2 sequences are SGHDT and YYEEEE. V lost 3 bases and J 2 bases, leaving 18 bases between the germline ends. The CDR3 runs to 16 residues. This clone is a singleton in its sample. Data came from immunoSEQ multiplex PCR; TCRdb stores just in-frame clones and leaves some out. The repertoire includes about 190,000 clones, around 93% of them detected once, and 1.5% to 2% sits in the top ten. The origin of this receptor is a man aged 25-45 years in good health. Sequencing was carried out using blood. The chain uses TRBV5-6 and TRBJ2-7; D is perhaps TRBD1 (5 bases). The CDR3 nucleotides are TGTGCCAGCAGCTACCTCAGGGATTTGGCGGCCTACGAGCAGTACTTC. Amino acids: CASSYLRDLAAYEQYF.